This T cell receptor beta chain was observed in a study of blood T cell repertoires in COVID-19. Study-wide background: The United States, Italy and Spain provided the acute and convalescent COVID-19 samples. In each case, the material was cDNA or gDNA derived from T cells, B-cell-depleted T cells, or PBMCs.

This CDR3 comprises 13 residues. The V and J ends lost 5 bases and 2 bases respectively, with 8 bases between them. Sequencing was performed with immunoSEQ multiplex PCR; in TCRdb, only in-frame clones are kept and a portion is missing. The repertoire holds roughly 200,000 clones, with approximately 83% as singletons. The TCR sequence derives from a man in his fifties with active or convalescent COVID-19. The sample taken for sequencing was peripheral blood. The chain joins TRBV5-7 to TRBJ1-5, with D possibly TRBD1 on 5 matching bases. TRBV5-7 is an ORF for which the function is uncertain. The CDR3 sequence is CASRVGGNQPQHF. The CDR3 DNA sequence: TGTGCCAGCAGGGTAGGGGGCAATCAGCCCCAGCATTTT.